Listed below are T cell receptor beta chains from one sample, sequenced in a study of CD8 T cells in ankylosing spondylitis. TCRdb recomputed calls from the 5' RACE reads with MiXCR, one row per CDR3 protein. The sample carries approximately 550,000 distinct CDR3 sequences, 10% to 15% recorded once. The sample was blood, either unsorted or a sorted T cell fraction (not recorded which). These receptors were collected from a male donor with ankylosing spondylitis. The CDR3 runs from the conserved cysteine through the conserved F or W. The order of the fields is clone size, V gene, D gene, J gene, CDR3 protein, CDR3 DNA. D genes are given only for firm matches. Some rows mark clone size as missing; the rest say once, few, many or name a class of expanded clone.

size: -; V: TRBV29-1; D: -; J: TRBJ2-3; CDR3: CSLQGVGFTDTQYF; DNA: TGCAGCCTACAGGGAGTAGGATTCACAGATACGCAGTATTTT
size: few; V: TRBV20-1; D: TRBD2; J: TRBJ2-3; CDR3: CSARDPGSGSTSTDTQYF; DNA: TGCAGTGCTAGAGACCCAGGGAGCGGGAGTACGAGCACAGATACGCAGTATTTT
size: few; V: TRBV7-9; D: -; J: TRBJ1-1; CDR3: CASSLRDIGAFF; DNA: TGTGCCAGCAGCTTAAGGGACATAGGGGCTTTCTTT
size: few; V: TRBV11-2; D: -; J: TRBJ1-1; CDR3: CASSLSEGRAFF; DNA: TGTGCCAGCAGCTTATCGGAAGGTAGGGCTTTCTTT
size: -; V: TRBV10-3; D: -; J: TRBJ1-1; CDR3: CAITPTAGLNTEAFF; DNA: TGTGCCATCACCCCGACCGCGGGATTGAACACTGAAGCTTTCTTT
size: few; V: TRBV24-1; D: TRBD2; J: TRBJ2-1; CDR3: CATSGDHNEQFF; DNA: TGTGCCACGAGCGGGGACCACAATGAGCAGTTCTTC
size: -; V: TRBV20-1; D: -; J: TRBJ2-1; CDR3: CSAQTDEQFF; DNA: TGCAGTGCCCAGACCGATGAGCAGTTCTTC
size: few; V: TRBV14; D: -; J: TRBJ2-5; CDR3: CASSRGRGTGETQYF; DNA: TGTGCCAGCAGCCGTGGCAGGGGAACGGGAGAGACCCAGTACTTC
size: -; V: TRBV2; D: -; J: TRBJ2-2; CDR3: CASSPGLAASTGELFF; DNA: TGTGCCAGCAGTCCCGGTTTAGCGGCCTCCACCGGGGAGCTGTTTTTT
size: few; V: TRBV5-6; D: -; J: TRBJ1-5; CDR3: CASSLGPLGPQHF; DNA: TGTGCCAGCAGCTTGGGGCCCCTAGGTCCCCAGCATTTT
size: -; V: TRBV27; D: -; J: TRBJ2-5; CDR3: CASSLGLGDQETQYF; DNA: TGTGCCAGCAGTTTAGGGTTAGGGGACCAAGAGACCCAGTACTTC
size: -; V: TRBV11-2; D: TRBD1; J: TRBJ2-1; CDR3: CASSLSSGTGLYNEQFF; DNA: TGTGCCAGCAGCTTATCATCCGGGACAGGCCTCTACAATGAGCAGTTCTTC
size: many; V: TRBV10-3; D: TRBD1; J: TRBJ2-2; CDR3: CAISVDRGQMDTGELFF; DNA: TGTGCCATCAGTGTGGACAGGGGACAAATGGACACCGGGGAGCTGTTTTTT
size: -; V: TRBV5-1; D: -; J: TRBJ2-1; CDR3: CASSVTGPSSYNEQFF; DNA: TGCGCCAGCAGCGTTACAGGGCCCAGCTCCTACAATGAGCAGTTCTTC
size: -; V: TRBV5-6; D: -; J: TRBJ1-5; CDR3: CASSALGQKSQPQHF; DNA: TGTGCCAGCAGCGCTTTGGGTCAAAAAAGCCAGCCCCAGCATTTT
size: few; V: TRBV12-3/TRBV12-4; D: TRBD2; J: TRBJ2-3; CDR3: CASIPGLAAWDTQYF; DNA: TGTGCCAGCATCCCGGGACTAGCGGCCTGGGATACGCAGTATTTT
size: few; V: TRBV14; D: TRBD1; J: TRBJ2-1; CDR3: CASSQRPGQGSKNEQFF; DNA: TGTGCCAGCAGCCAACGCCCCGGACAGGGTAGTAAGAATGAGCAGTTCTTC
size: few; V: TRBV18; D: -; J: TRBJ1-1; CDR3: CASSSSGDTEAFF; DNA: TGTGCCAGCTCATCCTCAGGGGACACTGAAGCTTTCTTT
size: -; V: TRBV20-1; D: TRBD2; J: TRBJ2-3; CDR3: CSARGEAGYTDTQYF; DNA: TGCAGTGCTAGAGGGGAAGCGGGGTATACAGATACGCAGTATTTT
size: many; V: TRBV24-1; D: -; J: TRBJ2-5; CDR3: CATSDLPDRQETQYF; DNA: TGTGCCACCAGTGATTTACCCGACAGACAAGAGACCCAGTACTTC
size: -; V: TRBV4-2; D: -; J: TRBJ1-5; CDR3: CASSQPDVSNQPQHF; DNA: TGTGCCAGCAGCCAACCGGACGTAAGCAATCAGCCCCAGCATTTT
size: many; V: TRBV7-2; D: -; J: TRBJ1-5; CDR3: CASSSMDGYNQPQHF; DNA: TGTGCCAGCAGCTCTATGGACGGATACAATCAGCCCCAGCATTTT
size: few; V: TRBV28; D: -; J: TRBJ2-1; CDR3: CASSLRPDYNEQFF; DNA: TGTGCCAGCAGTTTGCGGCCAGACTACAATGAGCAGTTCTTC
size: many; V: TRBV3-1; D: -; J: TRBJ2-7; CDR3: CASSPRGPYEQYF; DNA: TGTGCCAGCAGCCCGAGGGGACCCTACGAGCAGTACTTC
size: -; V: TRBV10-3; D: -; J: TRBJ2-1; CDR3: CAISESIAAPNEQFF; DNA: TGTGCCATCAGTGAGTCCATAGCGGCCCCCAATGAGCAGTTCTTC
size: few; V: TRBV6-6; D: -; J: TRBJ2-7; CDR3: CASSAKYEQYF; DNA: TGTGCCAGCAGCGCTAAGTACGAGCAGTACTTC
size: -; V: TRBV20-1; D: TRBD1; J: TRBJ2-2; CDR3: CSARDDSRDRGYTGELFF; DNA: TGCAGTGCTAGAGATGATTCACGGGACAGGGGATACACCGGGGAGCTGTTTTTT
size: -; V: TRBV18; D: -; J: TRBJ1-2; CDR3: CASSPPDAQLNYGYTF; DNA: TGTGCCAGCTCACCACCGGATGCGCAGCTTAACTATGGCTACACCTTC
size: few; V: TRBV6-2/TRBV6-3; D: TRBD2; J: TRBJ2-1; CDR3: CASMLSGSSYNEQFF; DNA: TGTGCCAGCATGCTAAGCGGGAGCTCCTACAATGAGCAGTTCTTC
size: -; V: TRBV13; D: -; J: TRBJ1-2; CDR3: CASSLVARANYGYTF; DNA: TGTGCCAGCAGCTTAGTGGCCAGGGCTAACTATGGCTACACCTTC
size: many; V: TRBV14; D: -; J: TRBJ2-2; CDR3: CASSQNGVANTGELFF; DNA: TGTGCCAGCAGCCAAAACGGGGTCGCGAACACCGGGGAGCTGTTTTTT
size: many; V: TRBV12-3/TRBV12-4; D: -; J: TRBJ2-7; CDR3: CASSLVGLEQYF; DNA: TGTGCCAGCAGTTTAGTCGGGCTCGAGCAGTACTTC
size: few; V: TRBV24-1; D: TRBD1; J: TRBJ2-5; CDR3: CATSDPNRGGKETQYF; DNA: TGTGCCACCAGTGATCCCAACAGGGGCGGCAAGGAGACCCAGTACTTC
size: -; V: TRBV7-2; D: -; J: TRBJ1-1; CDR3: CASSLVGAGLAEAFF; DNA: TGTGCCAGCAGCTTAGTTGGGGCAGGATTAGCTGAAGCTTTCTTT
size: few; V: TRBV6-1; D: -; J: TRBJ1-5; CDR3: CASSERGSNMEPQHF; DNA: TGTGCCAGCAGTGAAAGGGGATCAAACATGGAGCCCCAGCATTTT
size: once; V: TRBV20-1; D: TRBD2; J: TRBJ2-1; CDR3: CSAPTSETGGNEQFF; DNA: TGCAGTGCGCCGACTAGCGAGACGGGTGGGAATGAGCAGTTCTTC
size: few; V: TRBV5-4; D: -; J: TRBJ1-1; CDR3: CASTRTENTEAFF; DNA: TGTGCCAGCACCAGGACTGAAAACACTGAAGCTTTCTTT
size: few; V: TRBV5-1; D: TRBD1; J: TRBJ1-2; CDR3: CASSLGTGNDYGYTF; DNA: TGCGCCAGCAGCTTGGGGACAGGGAACGACTATGGCTACACCTTC
size: -; V: TRBV11-2; D: -; J: TRBJ2-3; CDR3: CASSLYQGGTDTQYF; DNA: TGTGCCAGCAGCTTATATCAGGGGGGGACAGATACGCAGTATTTT
size: -; V: TRBV11-2; D: -; J: TRBJ1-1; CDR3: CASSLSPWVGEAFF; DNA: TGTGCCAGCAGCCTTTCCCCTTGGGTGGGTGAAGCTTTCTTT
size: -; V: TRBV7-8; D: -; J: TRBJ2-1; CDR3: CASSLGGFSYNEQFF; DNA: TGTGCCAGCAGCTTAGGCGGCTTCTCCTACAATGAGCAGTTCTTC
size: few; V: TRBV9; D: -; J: TRBJ2-3; CDR3: CASSVSGKTGRDTQYF; DNA: TGTGCCAGCAGCGTATCCGGGAAAACGGGGCGCGATACGCAGTATTTT
size: few; V: TRBV27; D: -; J: TRBJ2-4; CDR3: CASRPGAKNIQYF; DNA: TGTGCCAGCAGACCGGGAGCCAAAAACATTCAGTACTTC